This TCR beta chain was documented in a study of T-cell reconstitution after alpha-beta-depleted transplantation in children (TCRdb year 2016). For context, the study as a whole: The study quantitatively tracked T-cell immune reconstitution after TCRalphabeta/CD19-depleted allogeneic hematopoietic cell transplantation in children using TCR repertoire profiling.

The germline ends are 10 bases apart after V is trimmed by 2 bases and J by 0 bases. Based on the germline V gene, the CDR1 and CDR2 sequences are KGHDR and SFDVKD. Reading from cysteine to phenylalanine, the CDR3 counts 16 amino acids. Of the read, only the CDR3 DNA is kept; its 48 bases are in frame from base 1. Comment on this clonotype: Its antigen is currently not known. No per-base quality is available; no much larger clone lies one base away.

Here is what the overall study found, with its caveats: The high TCRbeta diversity at day 60 in some patients was ascribed to recipient T cells and intrathymic progenitors that had survived conditioning. About two months after transplant, the apparently early recovery of alphabetaT-cell counts reportedly depended on just several hundred clones that had expanded rapidly and came from non-depleted graft cells. Hyperexpanded clone frequencies declined over subsequent months; after one year, T-cell counts and TCRbeta diversity were mostly attributed to newly produced T cells.

Libraries were made using PCR. For sequencing, an Illumina HiSeq 2500 was employed. TCR libraries were prepared with molecular barcoding, using unique molecular identifiers to normalize TCRbeta repertoire quantification. In-frame beta chains were kept once TCRdb had trimmed the public reads at Q25 with fastp and called clones with MiXCR. Entries that share a CDR3 protein sequence are merged under the most common genes and DNA. Present in this sample are 75,000 to 90,000 distinct CDR3 sequences, 11% to 15% of which were seen just once. Around a quarter of the sample is in the top ten clones. What the treatment or condition label conveys for this sample: allogeneic hematopoietic cell transplantation with graft depleted of TCRalphabeta T cells and CD19 B cells. The transplant recipients were children given TCRalphabeta/CD19-depleted allogeneic hematopoietic cell grafts.

The rearranged segments are TRBV24-1 and TRBJ1-3; no D gene call is confident. The origin of this receptor is a male patient between 2 and 10 years old who had a stem cell transplant for acute lymphoblastic leukemia, so the T cells may come from the graft donor. The specimen comprised PBMCs, mostly from graft donor cells, sampled 180 days after TCRalphabeta/CD19-depleted stem cell transplant. The CDR3 reads as follows: CATSDSDGPSGNTIYF. The DNA sequence is as follows: TGTGCCACCAGTGATTCGGACGGACCCTCTGGAAACACCATATATTTT.